A single sample gave rise to the 3 T cell receptor beta chains below, sequenced in a study of human T cells and chemical hapten exposure. TCRdb re-called the RACE reads with MiXCR, one entry per CDR3 protein. Of some 200,000 distinct CDR3 sequences in the sample, under 35% were seen once. Time point given: pre-sensitization, week 0. Treatment noted: therapeutic diphenylcyclopropenone sensitization with weekly scalp DPC. The sample in question was whole blood, obtained in connection with sensitization to the hapten diphenylcyclopropenone (DPC). The receptors stem from a woman aged 25 to 45 with alopecia areata. Some clones in this sample may be carry-over from other donors' samples.

A few counts support this clonotype. The chain carries TRBV20-1 and TRBJ1-1, with D uncertain. Trimming took 3 bases from V and 5 from J, leaving 13 bases between them. This CDR3 spans 13 amino acids. In germline, CDR1 is DFQATT, CDR2 SNEGSKA (reference sequence). CDR3 DNA: TGCAGTGCTAGCCCCATGGGCAAGACTGAAGCTTTCTTT. Translating it yields CSASPMGKTEAFF.

V and J are TRBV29-1 and TRBJ1-2; possible D gene TRBD1, 6 bases. Germline assignment: CDR1 SQVTM and CDR2 ANQGSEA. V lost 8 bases to trimming and J lost 1 base, with 20 bases between them. The CDR3 is 15 residues long. CDR3 DNA sequence: TGCAGCACTAGAGGGGGGTATCCTATTAACTATGGCTACACCTTC. This sequence encodes CSTRGGYPINYGYTF.

This chain joins TRBV28 and TRBJ2-3, with 7 positions matching TRBD2. CDR1 is MDHEN, CDR2 SYDVKM, per germline. The CDR3 consists of 15 residues. The V segment lost 5 bases and the J segment 4 bases; nucleotides outside the gene matches: 9. The CDR3 bases are TGTGCCAGCAGTCCACTAGCGCTAGCGGCAGATACGCAGTATTTT. This encodes CASSPLALAADTQYF. The full variable domain, its missing parts supplied by reference TRBV28 and TRBJ2-3, is DVKVTQSSRYLVKRTGEKVFLECVQDMDHENMFWYRQDPGLGLRLIYFSYDVKMKEKGDIPEGYSVSREKKERFSLILESASTNQTSMYLCASSPLALAADTQYFGPGTRLTVL.